The subject of this entry is one T cell receptor beta chain. Its antigen remains unidentified. This sample is part of a study of monozygotic twins with inflammatory bowel disease. For each CDR3 protein, TCRdb gives one entry from its re-call of the 5' RACE reads, without DNA. The sample's table shows about 150,000 distinct CDR3 sequences. Whole-study results and caveats: Patients with IBD had less TCRbeta diversity (inverse Simpson) than their healthy co-twins. Healthy twins showed more clonotype sharing with others than IBD patients, especially patients with disease activity.

The clonotype was recovered from a human donor with ulcerative colitis or Crohn's disease, or a healthy co-twin of an affected twin (not recorded which). The sequencing input was blood.

CDR3 in amino acids: CASSLRTDNQPQHF. The genes are TRBV5-5 and TRBJ1-5. The CDR3 spans 14 residues. Germline V gives CDR1 SGHKS, CDR2 YYEKEE (reference sequence).